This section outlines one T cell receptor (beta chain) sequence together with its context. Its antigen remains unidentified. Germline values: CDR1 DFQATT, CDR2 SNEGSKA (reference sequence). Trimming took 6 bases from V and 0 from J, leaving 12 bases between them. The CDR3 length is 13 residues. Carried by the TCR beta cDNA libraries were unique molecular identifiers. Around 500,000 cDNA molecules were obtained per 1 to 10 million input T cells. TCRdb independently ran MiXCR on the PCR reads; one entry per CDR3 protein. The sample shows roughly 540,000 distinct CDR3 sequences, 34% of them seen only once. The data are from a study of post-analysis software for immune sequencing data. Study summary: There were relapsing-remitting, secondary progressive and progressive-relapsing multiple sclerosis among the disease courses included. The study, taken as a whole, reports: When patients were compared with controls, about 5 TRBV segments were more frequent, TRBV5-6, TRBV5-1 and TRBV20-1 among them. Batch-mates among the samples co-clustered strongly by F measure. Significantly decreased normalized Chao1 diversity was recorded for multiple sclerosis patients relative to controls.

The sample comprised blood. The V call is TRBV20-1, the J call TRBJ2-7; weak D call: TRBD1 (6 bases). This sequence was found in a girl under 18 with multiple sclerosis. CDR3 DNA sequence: TGCAGTGCGCCAGGGGAAAGCTCCTACGAGCAGTACTTC. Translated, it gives CSAPGESSYEQYF.